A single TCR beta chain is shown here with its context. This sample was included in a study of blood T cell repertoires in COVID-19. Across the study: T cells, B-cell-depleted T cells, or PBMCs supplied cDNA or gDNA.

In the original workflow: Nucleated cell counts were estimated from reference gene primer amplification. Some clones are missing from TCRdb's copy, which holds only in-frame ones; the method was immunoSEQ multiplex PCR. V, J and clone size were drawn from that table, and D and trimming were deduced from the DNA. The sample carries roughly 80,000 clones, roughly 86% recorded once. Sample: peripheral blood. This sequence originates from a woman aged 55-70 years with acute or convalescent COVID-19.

In DNA, the CDR3 is TGTGCCAGCAGCCAAGTTGTCCCAGGGGGAAACCTTCACACCGGGGAGCTGTTTTTT. Translation: CASSQVVPGGNLHTGELFF. The chain employs TRBV4-2 and TRBJ2-2; 7 bases align to TRBD1. V trimming: 1 base; J trimming: 3 bases; junction bases outside the gene matches: 14. CDR1 is LGHNA and CDR2 is YNFKEQ in the germline V gene. CDR3 length equals 19 residues.